A selection of T cell receptor beta chains follows, all from one sample in a study of neoadjuvant anti-PD-1 for oral cavity cancer. Assay used: immunoSEQ multiplex PCR; TCRdb lists only in-frame clones, some missing. Among some 33,000 clones listed, approximately 90% were seen once. This material consisted of PBMCs, taken before nivolumab (anti-PD-1) treatment. The receptors originated from a person aged 35-79 years with oral cavity squamous cell carcinoma. Each CDR3 is given with its conserved first and last residue. Fields, in order: CDR3 protein, CDR3 DNA, clone size, D gene, J gene, V gene. A D gene is named only where the DNA matches it firmly. Some rows have no size entry. The others give once, few or many, or a class for an expanded clone.

CDR3aa: CASSSDLNTEAFF
CDR3nt: TGTGCCAGCAGTTCGGACCTAAACACTGAAGCTTTCTTT
abundance: NA
d_gene: NA
j_gene: TRBJ1-1
v_gene: TRBV2

CDR3aa: CASSQSLLTDTQYF
CDR3nt: TGCGCCAGCAGCCAAAGCCTTCTCACAGATACGCAGTATTTT
abundance: few
d_gene: NA
j_gene: TRBJ2-3
v_gene: TRBV4-1

CDR3aa: CASRDRDAGELFF
CDR3nt: TGTGCCAGCCGCGACAGGGACGCCGGGGAGCTGTTTTTT
abundance: NA
d_gene: TRBD1
j_gene: TRBJ2-2
v_gene: TRBV6-1

CDR3aa: CASTERGTQETQYF
CDR3nt: TGTGCCAGCACCGAGCGGGGGACGCAAGAGACCCAGTACTTC
abundance: NA
d_gene: TRBD2
j_gene: TRBJ2-5
v_gene: TRBV7-2

CDR3aa: CASSLRGTGGEETQYF
CDR3nt: TGTGCCAGCAGCTTACGAGGGACAGGGGGGGAAGAGACCCAGTACTTC
abundance: NA
d_gene: TRBD1
j_gene: TRBJ2-5
v_gene: TRBV7-9

CDR3aa: CAWSVKGIHEQYF
CDR3nt: TGTGCCTGGAGCGTTAAGGGGATCCACGAGCAGTACTTC
abundance: NA
d_gene: NA
j_gene: TRBJ2-7
v_gene: TRBV30

CDR3aa: CASRALTGRGSEQYF
CDR3nt: TGTGCCAGCAGAGCACTGACAGGGCGGGGTAGCGAGCAGTACTTC
abundance: once
d_gene: NA
j_gene: TRBJ2-7
v_gene: TRBV2

CDR3aa: CASRTGVISVNTEAFF
CDR3nt: TGTGCCAGTCGGACAGGGGTCATCTCGGTGAACACTGAAGCTTTCTTT
abundance: NA
d_gene: TRBD1
j_gene: TRBJ1-1
v_gene: TRBV10-3

CDR3aa: CASSRRGDGQPQHF
CDR3nt: TGTGCCAGCAGCCGGAGGGGGGATGGACAGCCCCAGCATTTT
abundance: NA
d_gene: NA
j_gene: TRBJ1-5
v_gene: TRBV5-6

CDR3aa: CASSQARTSNSPLHF
CDR3nt: TGTGCCAGCAGCCAAGCAAGGACATCTAATTCACCCCTCCACTTT
abundance: NA
d_gene: NA
j_gene: TRBJ1-6
v_gene: TRBV14

CDR3aa: CAISTGDRAADTQYF
CDR3nt: TGTGCCATCTCTACAGGGGACAGGGCGGCAGATACGCAGTATTTT
abundance: NA
d_gene: TRBD1
j_gene: TRBJ2-3
v_gene: TRBV2

CDR3aa: CASSLWTGERTEAFF
CDR3nt: TGTGCCAGCAGCCTCTGGACAGGGGAGAGAACTGAAGCTTTCTTT
abundance: NA
d_gene: TRBD1
j_gene: TRBJ1-1
v_gene: TRBV14

CDR3aa: CASGLGDRGDYGYTF
CDR3nt: TGTGCTAGTGGTTTGGGCGACAGGGGTGACTATGGCTACACCTTC
abundance: NA
d_gene: TRBD1
j_gene: TRBJ1-2
v_gene: TRBV12-5

CDR3aa: CASSRQGSYNEQFF
CDR3nt: TGTGCCAGCTCCCGACAGGGGTCCTACAATGAGCAGTTCTTC
abundance: NA
d_gene: TRBD1
j_gene: TRBJ2-1
v_gene: TRBV27

CDR3aa: CASSQVGTVNTEAFF
CDR3nt: TGTGCCAGCAGCCAAGTGGGGACAGTGAACACTGAAGCTTTCTTT
abundance: once
d_gene: TRBD1
j_gene: TRBJ1-1
v_gene: TRBV4-2

CDR3aa: CASSQEQGTTEAFF
CDR3nt: TGCGCCAGCAGCCAAGAACAGGGAACCACTGAAGCTTTCTTT
abundance: NA
d_gene: NA
j_gene: TRBJ1-1
v_gene: TRBV4-3

CDR3aa: CSARSYYEAFF
CDR3nt: TGCAGTGCTAGGAGCTACTATGAAGCTTTCTTT
abundance: NA
d_gene: NA
j_gene: TRBJ1-1
v_gene: TRBV20-1

CDR3aa: CASSVAPDRGSYGYTF
CDR3nt: TGTGCCAGCAGCGTAGCGCCGGACAGGGGATCCTATGGCTACACCTTC
abundance: NA
d_gene: TRBD1
j_gene: TRBJ1-2
v_gene: TRBV9

CDR3aa: CASSLGRSTGVREKLFF
CDR3nt: TGTGCCAGCAGCTTAGGCCGTTCGACAGGGGTCCGTGAAAAACTGTTTTTT
abundance: NA
d_gene: TRBD1
j_gene: TRBJ1-4
v_gene: TRBV13

CDR3aa: CSVSGAGGADQPQHF
CDR3nt: TGCAGCGTGAGTGGCGCAGGGGGCGCCGATCAGCCCCAGCATTTT
abundance: NA
d_gene: TRBD1
j_gene: TRBJ1-5
v_gene: TRBV29-1

CDR3aa: CASSLSTEASYNEQFF
CDR3nt: TGCGCCAGCAGCTTGTCTACAGAGGCCTCCTACAATGAGCAGTTCTTC
abundance: NA
d_gene: NA
j_gene: TRBJ2-1
v_gene: TRBV5-1

CDR3aa: CASSYQGRGQFF
CDR3nt: TGCGCCAGCAGCTATCAGGGGAGGGGGCAGTTCTTC
abundance: NA
d_gene: NA
j_gene: TRBJ2-1
v_gene: TRBV5-1

CDR3aa: CASSFYGTGELFF
CDR3nt: TGTGCCAGCAGTTTTTACGGCACCGGGGAGCTGTTTTTT
abundance: NA
d_gene: NA
j_gene: TRBJ2-2
v_gene: TRBV11-2

CDR3aa: CASSQPDRGRGYGGYTF
CDR3nt: TGTGCCAGCAGCCAACCAGACAGGGGAAGGGGCTATGGTGGCTACACCTTC
abundance: NA
d_gene: TRBD1
j_gene: TRBJ1-2
v_gene: TRBV5-6

CDR3aa: CASSLAGQGTYGYTF
CDR3nt: TGTGCCAGCAGCTTAGCGGGACAGGGAACCTATGGCTACACCTTC
abundance: few
d_gene: TRBD1
j_gene: TRBJ1-2
v_gene: TRBV7-2

CDR3aa: CASRTGGRNTQYF
CDR3nt: TGTGCCAGCAGAACAGGGGGCAGGAATACGCAGTATTTT
abundance: NA
d_gene: TRBD1
j_gene: TRBJ2-3
v_gene: TRBV6-5

CDR3aa: CASSSLGKADNEQFF
CDR3nt: TGTGCCAGCAGCTCCTTGGGAAAGGCGGACAATGAGCAGTTCTTC
abundance: few
d_gene: NA
j_gene: TRBJ2-1
v_gene: TRBV5-6

CDR3aa: CASSPGLAGISSYEQYF
CDR3nt: TGTGCCAGCAGCCCGGGACTAGCGGGGATCAGCTCCTACGAGCAGTACTTC
abundance: NA
d_gene: TRBD2
j_gene: TRBJ2-7
v_gene: TRBV5-6

CDR3aa: CASSEGGGDGYTF
CDR3nt: TGTGCCAGCAGTGAAGGAGGGGGGGATGGCTACACCTTC
abundance: NA
d_gene: NA
j_gene: TRBJ1-2
v_gene: TRBV6-1

CDR3aa: CASSLRGRLADTQYF
CDR3nt: TGTGCCAGCAGCTTGAGGGGGAGACTAGCAGATACCCAGTACTTC
abundance: NA
d_gene: NA
j_gene: TRBJ2-5
v_gene: TRBV5-4

CDR3aa: CASSWGRGVYEQYF
CDR3nt: TGTGCCAGCAGCTGGGGCCGGGGGGTCTACGAGCAGTACTTC
abundance: NA
d_gene: TRBD2
j_gene: TRBJ2-7
v_gene: TRBV5-6

CDR3aa: CASSLWGTSGGYNEQFF
CDR3nt: TGCGCCAGCAGCTTGTGGGGGACTAGCGGGGGCTACAATGAGCAGTTCTTC
abundance: NA
d_gene: TRBD2
j_gene: TRBJ2-1
v_gene: TRBV5-1

CDR3aa: CASSSDRAGNTEAFF
CDR3nt: TGTGCCAGCTCATCTGACAGAGCTGGGAACACTGAAGCTTTCTTT
abundance: few
d_gene: NA
j_gene: TRBJ1-1
v_gene: TRBV18

CDR3aa: CATSTRDRGSPLHF
CDR3nt: TGTGCCACCAGTACCCGGGACAGGGGTTCACCCCTCCACTTT
abundance: NA
d_gene: TRBD1
j_gene: TRBJ1-6
v_gene: TRBV15

CDR3aa: CASSFGAGRYGYTF
CDR3nt: TGTGCCAGCAGTTTCGGGGCAGGGAGGTATGGCTACACCTTC
abundance: NA
d_gene: NA
j_gene: TRBJ1-2
v_gene: TRBV27

CDR3aa: CASSIPGQGRFNSPLHF
CDR3nt: TGTGCCAGCAGTATCCCGGGACAGGGGAGATTTAATTCACCCCTCCACTTT
abundance: NA
d_gene: TRBD1
j_gene: TRBJ1-6
v_gene: TRBV27

CDR3aa: CASSRQGNNEQFF
CDR3nt: TGTGCCAGCAGTCGACAGGGAAACAATGAGCAGTTCTTC
abundance: NA
d_gene: TRBD1
j_gene: TRBJ2-1
v_gene: TRBV5-4

CDR3aa: CASSLYSPGGELFF
CDR3nt: TGTGCCAGCAGTTTATACAGTCCCGGCGGGGAGCTGTTTTTT
abundance: NA
d_gene: NA
j_gene: TRBJ2-2
v_gene: TRBV27

CDR3aa: CASSRRMTSSHEQYF
CDR3nt: TGCGCCAGCAGCAGAAGGATGACTAGCTCCCACGAGCAGTACTTC
abundance: once
d_gene: TRBD2
j_gene: TRBJ2-7
v_gene: TRBV4-3

CDR3aa: CASNLGGMNEQFF
CDR3nt: TGTGCCAGCAACCTAGGGGGTATGAATGAGCAGTTCTTC
abundance: NA
d_gene: NA
j_gene: TRBJ2-1
v_gene: TRBV9

CDR3aa: CASSPRTGSNSPLHF
CDR3nt: TGTGCCAGCAGCCCCAGGACAGGCTCGAATTCACCCCTCCACTTT
abundance: NA
d_gene: TRBD1
j_gene: TRBJ1-6
v_gene: TRBV9

CDR3aa: CASTKAPGQGSSYEQYF
CDR3nt: TGTGCCAGCACAAAGGCCCCGGGACAGGGATCCTCCTACGAGCAGTACTTC
abundance: NA
d_gene: TRBD1
j_gene: TRBJ2-7
v_gene: TRBV7-2

CDR3aa: CASSPQAGGPETQYF
CDR3nt: TGTGCCAGCAGCCCCCAAGCGGGGGGGCCCGAGACCCAGTACTTC
abundance: NA
d_gene: TRBD2
j_gene: TRBJ2-5
v_gene: TRBV9

CDR3aa: CASRTVGTGGSGELFF
CDR3nt: TGCGCCAGCCGCACGGTAGGGACAGGGGGATCCGGGGAGCTGTTTTTT
abundance: NA
d_gene: TRBD1
j_gene: TRBJ2-2
v_gene: TRBV5-1

CDR3aa: CASSHEGYEQYF
CDR3nt: TGTGCCAGCAGCCATGAGGGCTACGAGCAGTACTTC
abundance: once
d_gene: NA
j_gene: TRBJ2-7
v_gene: TRBV14

CDR3aa: CASSAGTALNTEAFF
CDR3nt: TGTGCCAGCAGCGCCGGGACAGCCCTGAACACTGAAGCTTTCTTT
abundance: once
d_gene: TRBD1
j_gene: TRBJ1-1
v_gene: TRBV7-3

CDR3aa: CATSREPQGSEAFF
CDR3nt: TGTGCCACCAGCAGAGAGCCTCAGGGGTCTGAAGCTTTCTTT
abundance: NA
d_gene: NA
j_gene: TRBJ1-1
v_gene: TRBV15

CDR3aa: CASSFRRGLQETQYF
CDR3nt: TGTGCCAGCAGCTTCCGACGGGGCTTACAAGAGACCCAGTACTTC
abundance: NA
d_gene: NA
j_gene: TRBJ2-5
v_gene: TRBV7-9

CDR3aa: CASSRSTGVQETQYF
CDR3nt: TGTGCCAGCAGCCGAAGTACAGGGGTTCAAGAGACCCAGTACTTC
abundance: NA
d_gene: TRBD1
j_gene: TRBJ2-5
v_gene: TRBV7-3

CDR3aa: CATSSNSNTGELFF
CDR3nt: TGTGCCACCTCCTCAAATTCGAACACCGGGGAGCTGTTTTTT
abundance: NA
d_gene: NA
j_gene: TRBJ2-2
v_gene: TRBV10-3

CDR3aa: CASSPQGGLTDTQYF
CDR3nt: TGTGCCAGCAGCCCACAGGGGGGGCTTACAGATACGCAGTATTTT
abundance: NA
d_gene: NA
j_gene: TRBJ2-3
v_gene: TRBV11-2

CDR3aa: CASSLGDGDTGELFF
CDR3nt: TGCGCCAGCAGCTTGGGGGACGGAGACACCGGGGAGCTGTTTTTT
abundance: NA
d_gene: NA
j_gene: TRBJ2-2
v_gene: TRBV5-1